This T cell receptor (beta chain) was recorded in a study of lymphopenia after photon versus proton radiotherapy. There are 12 residues in the CDR3. Germline CDR1 is MNHNS and CDR2 is SASEGT. V dropped 3 bases and J dropped 4 bases, with 6 bases sitting between them. TCRdb's copy holds only in-frame clones and misses some; the assay was immunoSEQ multiplex PCR. The data contain 77,000 or so clones, around 88% of them singletons. The input for sequencing was peripheral blood, taken from a patient treated with proton-based radiotherapy. The V gene is TRBV6-1, the J gene TRBJ1-2, with D unclear. This clonotype was obtained from a man in his 60s with pancreatic cancer. The CDR3 loop is CASSDMSYGYTF. CDR3 DNA sequence: TGTGCCAGCAGTGACATGAGCTATGGCTACACCTTC.